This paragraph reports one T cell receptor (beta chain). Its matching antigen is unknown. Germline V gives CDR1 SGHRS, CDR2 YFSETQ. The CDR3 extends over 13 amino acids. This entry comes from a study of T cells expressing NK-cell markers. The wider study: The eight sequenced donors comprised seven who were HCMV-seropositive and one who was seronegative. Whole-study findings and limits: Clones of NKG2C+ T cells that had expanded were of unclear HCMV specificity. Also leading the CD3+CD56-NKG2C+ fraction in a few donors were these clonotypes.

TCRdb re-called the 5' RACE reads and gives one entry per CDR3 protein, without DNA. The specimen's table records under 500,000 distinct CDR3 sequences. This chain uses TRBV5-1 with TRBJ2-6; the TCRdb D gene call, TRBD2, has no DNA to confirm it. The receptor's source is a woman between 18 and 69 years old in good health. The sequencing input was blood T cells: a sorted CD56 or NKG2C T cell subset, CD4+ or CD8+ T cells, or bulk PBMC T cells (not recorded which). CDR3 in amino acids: CASGTSGANVLTF.